The T cell receptor (beta chain) under discussion was sequenced for a study of cytomegalovirus exposure and HLA in healthy donors. General study results and limits: Some V segments, TRBV6-2 and TRBV6-3 among them, were indistinguishable and were therefore excluded. Previous analysis showed most TCR beta V segments were productive about 87% or about 30% of the time.

Turning to this clone: Its antigen remains unknown.

The CDR3 contains 15 residues. Germline assignment: CDR1 SQVTM and CDR2 ANQGSEA. V lost 0 bases and J 2 bases, leaving 12 bases between the germline ends. Primers: 60 Vbeta forward and 13 Jbeta reverse. Here immunoSEQ multiplex PCR was the method, and the copy in TCRdb shows in-frame clones only, minus some. The sample consists of more than 90,000 clones, more than 75% of them appearing once. These donors counted as nominally healthy when sampled, but unrecorded immune exposures were likely. The origin of this receptor is a woman aged 60-75 years in good health and CMV-seronegative. The chain is built from TRBV29-1 and TRBJ2-3, with D unclear. The sequenced material came from PBMCs. Here the CDR3 reads CSVEESSHFTDTQYF. The CDR3 DNA reads as TGCAGCGTTGAAGAAAGCTCGCACTTCACAGATACGCAGTATTTT.